The 20 T cell receptor beta chains listed next were all sequenced from one sample in a study of blood T cell repertoires in COVID-19. Sequencing was performed with immunoSEQ multiplex PCR; in TCRdb, only in-frame clones are kept and a portion is missing. Altogether 100,000 to 150,000 clones are present, 86% being singletons, with the ten largest covering roughly an eighth. The sequenced sample was peripheral blood. The source is an older woman with COVID-19, enrolled during active disease.

J is TRBJ2-5 and V is TRBV5-4; D is perhaps TRBD2 (6 bases). The V gene lost 5 bases and the J gene lost 5 bases, with 16 bases spanning the gap. Germline values: CDR1 SGHNT, CDR2 YYREEE (reference sequence). The length of the CDR3 is 14 residues. CDR3 residues: CASRVEAGGETQYF. Here the CDR3 DNA reads TGTGCCAGCAGGGTTGAGGCTGGGGGGGAGACCCAGTACTTC.

The chain links TRBV2 to TRBJ2-7; TRBD2 matches 10 bases. Germline CDR1 SNHLY, CDR2 FYNNEI. The CDR3 totals 17 residues. V lost 6 bases to trimming and J lost 4 bases; unmatched junction nucleotides: 15. The CDR3 here is CASRRSGGASLTYEQYF. The CDR3 nucleotides are TGTGCCAGCAGGAGGAGCGGGGGGGCGTCCCTCACTTACGAGCAGTACTTC.

This chain connects TRBV15 to TRBJ1-4; D unresolved. The CDR3 spans 15 residues. Germline assignment: CDR1 LNHNV and CDR2 YYDKDF (reference sequence). Trimming left V 8 bases short and J 6 bases short, with 19 bases between. CDR3 amino acids: CATAPVKTFHEKLFF. In nucleotides, the CDR3 is TGTGCCACCGCCCCGGTTAAAACCTTTCATGAAAAACTGTTTTTT.

The rearrangement uses TRBV29-1 and TRBJ1-1; 8 bases align to TRBD1. The CDR3 consists of 17 residues. Germline loops: CDR1 SQVTM, CDR2 ANQGSEA. Trimming removed 1 base from V and 3 bases from J; junction bases left unmatched: 13. The CDR3, as DNA: TGCAGCGTTGAAGGGTCCAGGGGGCGCATTTTGGACACTGAAGCTTTCTTT. As protein: CSVEGSRGRILDTEAFF.

This chain joins TRBV2 and TRBJ1-1; TRBD1 is a possible D gene (6 bases). The CDR3 sequence is 13 residues long. Germline lookup yields CDR1 SNHLY and CDR2 FYNNEI. With 6 bases removed from V and 1 base from J, the gap between germline ends came to 9 bases. DNA for the CDR3: TGTGCCAGCAGCGCGGACAGGAACACTGAAGCTTTCTTT. Amino acids: CASSADRNTEAFF. Supplemented by reference TRBV2 and TRBJ1-1, the full variable domain reads EPEVTQTPSHQVTQMGQEVILRCVPISNHLYFYWYRQILGQKVEFLVSFYNNEISEKSEIFDDQFSVERPDGSNFTLKIRSTKLEDSAMYFCASSADRNTEAFFGQGTRLTVV.

V gene TRBV24-1 combines with J gene TRBJ1-2, with 7 nucleotides matching TRBD1. The CDR3 has 16 amino acids. V gave up 2 bases and J gave up 5 bases; unmatched junction bases: 10. Germline loops: CDR1 KGHDR, CDR2 SFDVKD. CDR3 nucleotides: TGTGCCACCAGTGATTCCACAGGGGACGAACTTTATGGCTACACCTTC. Amino acid sequence: CATSDSTGDELYGYTF.

This chain uses TRBV30 with TRBJ2-7; 9 nucleotides agree with TRBD1. There are 12 residues in the CDR3. Germline V CDR1 and CDR2: GTSNPN, SVGIG (reference sequence). V trimming: 4 bases; J trimming: 6 bases; junction bases outside the gene matches: 4. The CDR3 protein is CAWKGQGVEQYF. CDR3 in DNA: TGTGCCTGGAAGGGACAGGGTGTCGAGCAGTACTTC.

This clone was seen only once. The chain recombines TRBV11-2 with TRBJ1-2, with TRBD1 identical over 8 bases. Trimming at V came to 6 bases and at J to 3 bases, leaving 3 bases not matched to a gene. Germline lookup yields CDR1 SGHAT and CDR2 FQNNGV. The CDR3 contains 13 residues. CDR3 protein: CASSPGQDYGYTF. The CDR3 region has the DNA TGTGCCAGCAGTCCGGGACAGGACTATGGCTACACCTTC.

V is TRBV4-2 and J is TRBJ2-3; the D gene is possibly TRBD2 (6 bases). V lost 1 base and J lost 1, with 9 bases in between. CDR1 is LGHNA and CDR2 is YNFKEQ in the germline V gene. This CDR3 region has 15 residues. In nucleotides, the CDR3 is TGTGCCAGCAGCCAAGCGGCGGGGCGCACAGATACGCAGTATTTT. This sequence encodes CASSQAAGRTDTQYF.

The chain uses TRBV4-1 and TRBJ2-3, with 8 bases that match TRBD1. This CDR3 has 14 residues. With V trimmed by 4 bases and J by 5 bases, 5 bases remained unmatched. Germline lookup yields CDR1 MGHRA and CDR2 YSYEKL. The DNA of the CDR3 is TGCGCCAGCAGCCCCACCACAGGGGGAGATACGCAGTATTTT. It yields the protein CASSPTTGGDTQYF.

The J gene is TRBJ2-4, the V gene TRBV5-4, with D possibly matching TRBD1 (6 bases). Germline values: CDR1 SGHNT, CDR2 YYREEE (reference sequence). Deletions cut 0 bases from V and 1 base from J, with 11 bases between. The CDR3 length is 16 residues. The CDR3 sequence: CASSLGSGVAKNIQYF. CDR3 nucleotides: TGTGCCAGCAGCTTGGGATCAGGGGTCGCCAAAAACATTCAGTACTTC.

This sequence joins TRBV10-1 and TRBJ2-6; D is unclear. The V gene lost 0 bases and the J gene lost 3 bases, with 12 bases spanning the gap. This CDR3 region has 17 residues. CDR1 and CDR2 (germline): WNHNN, SYGVQD (reference sequence). CDR3: CASSESFRFGGANVLTF. The CDR3 DNA follows: TGCGCCAGCAGTGAGTCTTTCAGGTTCGGTGGGGCCAACGTCCTGACTTTC.

The chain links TRBV3-1 (or the pseudogene TRBV3-2) to TRBJ1-2; TRBD1 matches 10 bases. The CDR3 runs to 17 residues. CDR1 LGHDT and CDR2 YNNKEL come from the germline V gene (reference sequence). V trimming: 4 bases; J trimming: 2 bases; junction bases outside the gene matches: 10. The CDR3 DNA reads TGTGCCAGCAGCCCTAATTACCGGGACAGGGGAAACTATGGCTACACCTTC. Its protein product is CASSPNYRDRGNYGYTF.

This chain joins TRBV18 and TRBJ1-2; TRBD1 aligns across 10 bases. The CDR3 spans 16 residues. The germline V gene has CDR1 KGHSH and CDR2 LQKENI. The junction had 14 bases not matched to a gene; V was cut back by 5 bases and J by 8 bases. DNA for the CDR3: TGTGCCAGCTCAGTTACGACAGGGGGCCAGGGAGGCGGCTACACCTTC. Translated, it gives CASSVTTGGQGGGYTF.

The V and J genes are TRBV6-5 and TRBJ1-5, with D perhaps matching TRBD1 (5 bases). This CDR3 has 12 residues. V lost 11 bases and J 6 bases, leaving 14 bases between the germline ends. Per germline, CDR1 MNHEY and CDR2 SVGAGI. CDR3 coding DNA: TGTGCCTCGGGGGGAGCTTCTCAGCCCCAGCATTTT. Its translation: CASGGASQPQHF.

The J gene is TRBJ1-4, the V gene TRBV28; possible D gene TRBD1, 5 bases. Germline-derived CDR1 and CDR2 are MDHEN and SYDVKM. V lost 7 bases and J lost 8, with 11 bases in between. The CDR3 loop spans 12 amino acids. The CDR3 coding sequence is TGTGCCAGCACAGGGTATGGAGAAAAACTGTTTTTT. Protein: CASTGYGEKLFF.

J is TRBJ2-2 and V is TRBV5-1; TRBD2 might be the D (6 bases). The ends were cut back, 2 bases at V and 5 bases at J, with 13 bases in the middle. Germline-derived CDR1 and CDR2 are SGHRS and YFSETQ. This CDR3 is built from 15 residues. The CDR3 sequence is CASSFNGGDTGELFF. In DNA, the CDR3 is TGCGCCAGCAGCTTCAACGGGGGAGATACCGGGGAGCTGTTTTTT.

The gene calls are TRBV28 and TRBJ2-3, with D unresolved. The CDR3 sequence is 12 residues long. V lost 6 bases and J lost 6, with 10 bases in between. Germline CDR1 is MDHEN and CDR2 is SYDVKM. The CDR3 protein is CASSPGWDTQYF. The CDR3, as DNA: TGTGCCAGCAGCCCAGGTTGGGATACGCAGTATTTT.

This clone was seen only a few times. Other DNA sequences within the sample encode an identical CDR3. The chain has TRBV4-1 and TRBJ2-7; maybe TRBD2 (5 bases). V lost 3 bases, J lost 4 bases, and 10 bases lay in between. The CDR3 is made up of 13 amino acids. The germline CDR1 and CDR2 sequences are MGHRA and YSYEKL. CDR3: CASSQDLAYEQYF. Here the CDR3 DNA reads TGCGCCAGCAGCCAGGATCTAGCTTACGAGCAGTACTTC.

The chain is built from TRBV5-5 and TRBJ2-7; D gene uncertain. The ends were cut back, 4 bases at V and 4 bases at J, with 15 bases in the middle. CDR3 length: 14 residues. Germline V CDR1 and CDR2: SGHKS, YYEKEE (reference sequence). The CDR3 reads CASSPPNIRYEQYF. The CDR3 DNA sequence: TGTGCCAGCAGCCCACCCAACATCAGGTACGAGCAGTACTTC. Together with reference TRBV5-5 and TRBJ2-7, the CDR3 gives the full variable domain: DAGVTQSPTHLIKTRGQQVTLRCSPISGHKSVSWYQQVLGQGPQFIFQYYEKEERGRGNFPDRFSARQFPNYSSELNVNALLLGDSALYLCASSPPNIRYEQYFGPGTRLTVT.